This T cell receptor (beta chain) came from a study of T cells after yellow fever vaccination. Notes on the study in general: In post-booster samples, most primary-vaccination clones reappeared (under 98% CD4, about 91% CD8). A weaker but faster secondary response was observed, peaking on day 5 versus 15.

This clonotype was observed many times. One entry per CDR3 protein, called by TCRdb with MiXCR from the 5' RACE reads. The sample lists around 50,000 distinct CDR3 sequences; 5% to 8% were seen once. CDR1 and CDR2 from the germline V gene are SQVTM and ANQGSEA. Unmatched junction bases numbered 4, after V lost 0 bases and J lost 5 bases. This CDR3 spans 15 amino acids. The V and J genes are TRBV29-1 and TRBJ2-3, with TRBD2 matching over 11 bases. This sequence was found in a man aged 25 to 40 who received the YFV17D yellow fever vaccine. Sequenced here: PBMCs, either bulk or a sorted T-cell subset (CD4+, CD8+, memory, or dextramer-sorted; not recorded which), sampled 45 days after the yellow fever booster vaccination. CDR3 sequence: CSVEELAGARDTQYF. For the CDR3, the DNA is TGCAGCGTTGAAGAACTAGCGGGAGCCAGAGATACGCAGTATTTT.